The clone carrying this TCR beta chain was picked up a small number of times. Antigen specificity is unknown. CD8+CD57+ cell expansion, shown by flow cytometry, had occurred in the patients selected for sequencing. Template material for TCR beta VDJ and CDR3 profiling consisted of genomic DNA. TCRdb recomputed calls from the reads with MiXCR, one row per CDR3 protein. The sample lists around 130,000 distinct CDR3 sequences, over 55% occurring once. The data were obtained in a study of CD8+CD57+ T cells in acquired aplastic anemia. Study information: Sorted CD4+ and CD8+ cells yielded roughly 3.5 ug of DNA on average.

Findings and caveats of the study: Controls and patients did not differ significantly in CD8+ Simpson's diversity. Patients and controls were found to share approximately 31 CD8+ CDR3 sequences.

This clonotype was obtained from a human donor with aplastic anemia. Sequencing was performed on sorted CD4+, CD8+, or CD8+CD57+ T cells (not recorded which) from PBMCs.

CDR3 DNA sequence: TGTGCCAGCACCTCGGCCGGGGGGTCCTACGAGCAGTACTTC. Encoded protein: CASTSAGGSYEQYF. V usage is TRBV28 and J usage is TRBJ2-7, with 7 nucleotides matching TRBD2. The ends lost 7 bases at V and 1 base at J; junction bases unmatched: 7. The germline CDR1 and CDR2 sequences are MDHEN and SYDVKM. The CDR3 has 14 residues.